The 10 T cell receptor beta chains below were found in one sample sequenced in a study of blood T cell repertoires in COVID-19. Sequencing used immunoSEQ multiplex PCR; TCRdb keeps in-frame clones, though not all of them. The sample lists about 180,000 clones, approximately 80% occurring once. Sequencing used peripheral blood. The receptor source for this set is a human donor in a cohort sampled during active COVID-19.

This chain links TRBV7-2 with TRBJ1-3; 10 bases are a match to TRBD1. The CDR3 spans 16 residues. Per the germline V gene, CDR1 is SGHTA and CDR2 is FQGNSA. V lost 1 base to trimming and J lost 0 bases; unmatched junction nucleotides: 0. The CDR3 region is CASSLGDRGSGNTIYF. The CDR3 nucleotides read TGTGCCAGCAGCTTAGGGGACAGGGGCTCTGGAAACACCATATATTTT. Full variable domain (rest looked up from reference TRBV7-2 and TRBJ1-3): GAGVSQSPSNKVTEKGKDVELRCDPISGHTALYWYRQSLGQGLEFLIYFQGNSAPDKSGLPSDRFSAERTGGSVSTLTIQRTQQEDSAVYLCASSLGDRGSGNTIYFGEGSWLTVV.

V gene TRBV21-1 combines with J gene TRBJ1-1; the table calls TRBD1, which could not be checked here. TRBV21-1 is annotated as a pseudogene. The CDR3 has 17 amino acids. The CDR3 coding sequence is TGTGCCAGCAGCAAAGAAGGTTCGACAGAGTTATACACTGAAGCTTTCTTT. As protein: CASSKEGSTELYTEAFF.

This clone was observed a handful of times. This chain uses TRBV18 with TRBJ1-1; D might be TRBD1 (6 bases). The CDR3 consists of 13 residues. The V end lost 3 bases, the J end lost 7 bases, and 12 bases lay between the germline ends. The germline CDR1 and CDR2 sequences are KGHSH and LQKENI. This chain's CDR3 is CASSPQKGVEAFF. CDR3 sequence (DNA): TGTGCCAGCTCACCCCAAAAGGGGGTTGAAGCTTTCTTT. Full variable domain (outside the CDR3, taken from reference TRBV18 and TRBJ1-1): NAGVMQNPRHLVRRRGQEARLRCSPMKGHSHVYWYRQLPEEGLKFMVYLQKENIIDESGMPKERFSAEFPKEGPSILRIQQVVRGDSAAYFCASSPQKGVEAFFGQGTRLTVV.

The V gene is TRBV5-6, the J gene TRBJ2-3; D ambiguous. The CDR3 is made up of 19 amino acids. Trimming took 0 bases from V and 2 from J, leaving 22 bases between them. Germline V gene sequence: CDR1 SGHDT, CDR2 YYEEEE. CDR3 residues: CASSLAKRDSSLITDTQYF. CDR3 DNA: TGTGCCAGCAGCTTGGCCAAGAGAGATAGCTCCCTTATCACAGATACGCAGTATTTT.

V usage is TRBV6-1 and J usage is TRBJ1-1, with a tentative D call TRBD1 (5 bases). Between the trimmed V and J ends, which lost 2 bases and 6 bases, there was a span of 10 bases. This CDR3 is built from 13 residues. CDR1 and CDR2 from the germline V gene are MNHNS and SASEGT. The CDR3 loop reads CASSEYAGSEAFF. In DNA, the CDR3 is TGTGCCAGCAGTGAATACGCAGGGTCTGAAGCTTTCTTT.

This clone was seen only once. The CDR3 region has the DNA TGTGCCACCAGTGATTTGATTGGGGAGAGCAATCAGCCCCAGCATTTT. It specifies CATSDLIGESNQPQHF. The V call is TRBV24-1, the J call TRBJ1-5; D remains ambiguous. Germline V gene lookup returns CDR1 KGHDR and CDR2 SFDVKD. Between the trimmed V and J ends, which lost 0 bases and 1 base, there was a span of 9 bases. The length of the CDR3 is 16 residues.

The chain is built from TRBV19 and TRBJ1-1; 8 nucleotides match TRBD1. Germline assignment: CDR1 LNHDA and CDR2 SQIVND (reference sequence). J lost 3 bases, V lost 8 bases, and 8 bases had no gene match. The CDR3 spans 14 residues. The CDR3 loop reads CASSQGGDYTEAFF. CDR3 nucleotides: TGTGCCAGTTCACAGGGGGGTGATTACACTGAAGCTTTCTTT.

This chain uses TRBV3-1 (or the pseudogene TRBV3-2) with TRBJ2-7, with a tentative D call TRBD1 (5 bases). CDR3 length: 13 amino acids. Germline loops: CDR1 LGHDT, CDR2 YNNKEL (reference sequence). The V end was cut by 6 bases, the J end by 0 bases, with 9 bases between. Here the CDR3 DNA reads TGTGCCAGCAGTCGTGGGGCCTCCTACGAGCAGTACTTC. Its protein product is CASSRGASYEQYF.

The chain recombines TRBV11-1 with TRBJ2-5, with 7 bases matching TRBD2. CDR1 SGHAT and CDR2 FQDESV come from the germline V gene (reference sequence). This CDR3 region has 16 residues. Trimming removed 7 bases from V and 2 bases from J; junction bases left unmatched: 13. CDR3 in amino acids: CASTRRAGVNQETQYF. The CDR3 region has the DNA TGTGCCAGCACCCGCCGGGCGGGGGTGAATCAAGAGACCCAGTACTTC.

The CDR3: CASDRGGTEAFF. DNA of the CDR3: TGTGCCAGCGACAGGGGCGGCACTGAAGCTTTCTTT. The chain carries TRBV7-9 and TRBJ1-1; 8 bases agree with TRBD1. The CDR3 extends over 12 amino acids. Germline assignment: CDR1 SEHNR and CDR2 FQNEAQ (reference sequence). Trimming took 8 bases from V and 4 from J; bases not matched to a gene: 3. Looking up the rest from reference TRBV7-9 and TRBJ1-1 gives the full variable domain: DTGVSQNPRHKITKRGQNVTFRCDPISEHNRLYWYRQTLGQGPEFLTYFQNEAQLEKSRLLSDRFSAERPKGSFSTLEIQRTEQGDSAMYLCASDRGGTEAFFGQGTRLTVV.